This T cell receptor beta chain appears in the sequencing data of a study of cytomegalovirus exposure and HLA in healthy donors. Study-wide findings and caveats: According to the study, roughly 160 TCR beta chains were cytomegalovirus-associated.

Note on this clone: Its antigen is not identified.

This CDR3 has 15 residues. Germline V lookup: CDR1 WSHSY, CDR2 SAAADI. The ends were cut back, 0 bases at V and 5 bases at J, with 13 bases in the middle. The PCR used 60 Vbeta and 13 Jbeta primers. Only in-frame clones appear in the TCRdb table, and some are missing; sequencing was by immunoSEQ multiplex PCR. Of approximately 150,000 clones listed, roughly 79% were seen once; the top ten hold approximately 1.5%. Healthy individuals who donated bone marrow served as the donors. The receptor's source is a man aged 35 to 55 in good health and CMV-seronegative. Sequencing used PBMCs. The chain links TRBV10-2 to TRBJ1-2; D perhaps matches TRBD1 (5 bases). CDR3 DNA sequence: TGCGCCAGCAGTGAGTCCCTGGGGGGTCGGTATGGCTACACCTTC. This encodes CASSESLGGRYGYTF.